This T cell receptor (beta chain) was observed in a study of blood T cell repertoires in COVID-19. Only in-frame clones appear in the TCRdb table, and some are missing; sequencing was by immunoSEQ multiplex PCR. The sample consists of fewer than 150,000 clones, around 90% of them appearing once. CDR1 and CDR2 (germline): SGHTA, FQGNSA. The CDR3 totals 15 residues. V was shortened by 5 bases and J by 4 bases, with 17 bases between the two germline ends. Sample: peripheral blood. The gene calls are TRBV7-2 and TRBJ1-2; the D gene is possibly TRBD1 (6 bases). The sequence was obtained from a woman aged 55-75 years with COVID-19, enrolled during active disease. Here the CDR3 DNA reads TGTGCCAGCAGCCCCGAGGCGGGGGCGTCCTATGGCTACACCTTC. It encodes CASSPEAGASYGYTF.